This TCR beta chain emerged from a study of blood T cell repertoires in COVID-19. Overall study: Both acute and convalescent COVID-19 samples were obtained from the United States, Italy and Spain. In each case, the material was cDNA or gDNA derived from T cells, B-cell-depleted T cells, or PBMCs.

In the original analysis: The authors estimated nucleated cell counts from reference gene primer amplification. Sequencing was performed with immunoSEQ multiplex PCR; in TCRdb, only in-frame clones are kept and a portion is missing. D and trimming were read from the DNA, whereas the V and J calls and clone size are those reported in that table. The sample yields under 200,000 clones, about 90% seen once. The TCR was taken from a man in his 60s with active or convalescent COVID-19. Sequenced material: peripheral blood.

CDR3 sequence: CAWSVVGQQETQYF. The CDR3 DNA sequence: TGTGCCTGGAGTGTTGTCGGACAGCAAGAGACCCAGTACTTC. This sequence joins TRBV30 and TRBJ2-5, with TRBD1 as a possible D gene (6 bases). The germline V gene has CDR1 GTSNPN and CDR2 SVGIG (reference sequence). V gave up 0 bases and J gave up 2 bases, with 10 bases separating them. CDR3 length equals 14 residues.